This T cell receptor (beta chain) was captured by sequencing in a study of T cells after yellow fever vaccination. Researchers made TCR cDNA using 5'RACE template switching, and this step added a universal primer site and UMIs. TCRdb reprocessed the 5' RACE reads via MiXCR and lists one record per CDR3 protein. Of 250,000 to 350,000 distinct CDR3 sequences listed, roughly 6.8% were seen once; the top ten hold roughly a sixth. To note about this clonotype: What it binds is not known.

Per germline, CDR1 SNHLY and CDR2 FYNNEI. The CDR3 loop spans 13 amino acids. Trimming removed 4 bases at V and 2 bases at J, with 9 bases between. Notes on the study in general: The secondary response was weaker but peaked faster, day 5 versus 15. Of the clonotypes, a small share occurred in both CD4 and CD8 compartments. The study re-detected most primary-vaccination clones after the booster (under 97% CD4, approximately 88% CD8).

This clonotype was obtained from a man aged 18 to 35 who received the YFV17D yellow fever vaccine. The chain recombines TRBV2 with TRBJ2-7, with D maybe TRBD1 (5 bases). Specimen: PBMCs, collected roughly 45 days after the first yellow fever vaccination. CDR3 sequence (DNA): TGTGCCAGCAGTGCAAGCAGGGCCTACGAGCAGTACGTC. Encoded protein: CASSASRAYEQYV.